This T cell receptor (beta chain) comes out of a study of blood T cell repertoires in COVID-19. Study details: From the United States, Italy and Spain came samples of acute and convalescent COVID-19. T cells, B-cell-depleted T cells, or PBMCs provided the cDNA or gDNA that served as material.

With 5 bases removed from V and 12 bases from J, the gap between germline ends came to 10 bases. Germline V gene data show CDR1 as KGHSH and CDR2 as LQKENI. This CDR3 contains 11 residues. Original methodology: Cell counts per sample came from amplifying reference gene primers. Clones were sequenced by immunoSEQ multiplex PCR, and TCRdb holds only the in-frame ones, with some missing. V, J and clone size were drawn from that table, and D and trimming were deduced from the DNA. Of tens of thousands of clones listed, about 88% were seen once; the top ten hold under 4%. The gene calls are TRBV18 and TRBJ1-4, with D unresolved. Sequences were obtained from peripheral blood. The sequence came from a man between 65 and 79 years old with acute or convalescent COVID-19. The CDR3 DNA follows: TGTGCCAGCTCAACTGATAGTCAACTGTTTTTT. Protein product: CASSTDSQLFF.